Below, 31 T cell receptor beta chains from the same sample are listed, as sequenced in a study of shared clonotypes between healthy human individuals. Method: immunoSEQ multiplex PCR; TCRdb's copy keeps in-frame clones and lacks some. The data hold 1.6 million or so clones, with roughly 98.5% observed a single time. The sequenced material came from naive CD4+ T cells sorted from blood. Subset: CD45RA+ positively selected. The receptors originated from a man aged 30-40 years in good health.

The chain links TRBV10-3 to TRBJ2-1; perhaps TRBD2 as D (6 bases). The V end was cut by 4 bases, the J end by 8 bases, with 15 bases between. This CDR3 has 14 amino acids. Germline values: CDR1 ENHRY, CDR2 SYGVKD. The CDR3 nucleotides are TGTGCCATCAGTGGGGGGACTCAGGCAGATGAGCAGTTCTTC. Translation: CAISGGTQADEQFF.

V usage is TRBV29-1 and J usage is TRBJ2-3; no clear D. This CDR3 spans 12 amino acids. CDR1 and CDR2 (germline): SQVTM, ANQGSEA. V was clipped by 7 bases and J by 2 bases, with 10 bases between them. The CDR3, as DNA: TGCAGCGCCACTGAAGCCACAGATACGCAGTATTTT. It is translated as CSATEATDTQYF.

The CDR3: CASVGGEDTQYF. As DNA, the CDR3 is TGTGCCAGTGTGGGCGGGGAAGATACGCAGTATTTT. The chain links TRBV19 to TRBJ2-3, with D maybe TRBD2 (6 bases). This CDR3 region has 12 residues. Trimming pared 8 bases from V and 5 bases from J, leaving 11 bases between. Germline V gene data show CDR1 as LNHDA and CDR2 as SQIVND (reference sequence). The variable domain in full, with the rest retrieved from reference TRBV19 and TRBJ2-3, is DGGITQSPKYLFRKEGQNVTLSCEQNLNHDAMYWYRQDPGQGLRLIYYSQIVNDFQKGDIAEGYSVSREKKESFPLTVTSAQKNPTAFYLCASVGGEDTQYFGPGTRLTVL.

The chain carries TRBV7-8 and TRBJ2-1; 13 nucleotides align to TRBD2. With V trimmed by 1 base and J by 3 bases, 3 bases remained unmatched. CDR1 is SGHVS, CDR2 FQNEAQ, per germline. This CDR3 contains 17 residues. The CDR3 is CASSLGGLAGNYNEQFF. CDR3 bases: TGTGCCAGCAGCTTAGGGGGACTAGCGGGAAACTACAATGAGCAGTTCTTC.

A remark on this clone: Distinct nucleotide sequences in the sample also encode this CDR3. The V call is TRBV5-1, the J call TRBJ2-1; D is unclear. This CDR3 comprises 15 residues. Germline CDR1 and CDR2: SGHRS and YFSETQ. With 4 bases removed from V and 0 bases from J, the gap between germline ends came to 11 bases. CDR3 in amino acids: CASSPGGGSYNEQFF. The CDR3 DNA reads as TGCGCCAGCAGCCCCGGTGGCGGCTCCTACAATGAGCAGTTCTTC. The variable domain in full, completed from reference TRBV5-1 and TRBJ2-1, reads KAGVTQTPRYLIKTRGQQVTLSCSPISGHRSVSWYQQTPGQGLQFLFEYFSETQRNKGNFPGRFSGRQFSNSRSEMNVSTLELGDSALYLCASSPGGGSYNEQFFGPGTRLTVL.

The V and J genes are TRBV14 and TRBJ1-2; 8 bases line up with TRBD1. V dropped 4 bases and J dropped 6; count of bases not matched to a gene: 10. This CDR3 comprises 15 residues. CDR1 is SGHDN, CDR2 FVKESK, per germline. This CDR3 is CASSPPIRGPDGYTF. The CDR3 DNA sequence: TGTGCCAGCAGCCCCCCTATCAGGGGGCCTGATGGCTACACCTTC.

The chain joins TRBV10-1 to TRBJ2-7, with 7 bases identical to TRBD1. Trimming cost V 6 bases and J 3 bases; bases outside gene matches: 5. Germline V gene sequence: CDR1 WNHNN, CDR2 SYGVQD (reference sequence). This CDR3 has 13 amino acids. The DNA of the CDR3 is TGCGCCAGCAGACAAGGGGACAGCTACGAGCAGTACTTC. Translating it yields CASRQGDSYEQYF.

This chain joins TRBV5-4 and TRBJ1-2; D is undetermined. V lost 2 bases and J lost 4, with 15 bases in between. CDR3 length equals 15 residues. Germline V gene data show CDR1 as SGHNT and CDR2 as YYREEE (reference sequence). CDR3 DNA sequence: TGTGCCAGCAGCTTAAAAGCAGGCGCTGGCTATGGCTACACCTTC. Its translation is CASSLKAGAGYGYTF.

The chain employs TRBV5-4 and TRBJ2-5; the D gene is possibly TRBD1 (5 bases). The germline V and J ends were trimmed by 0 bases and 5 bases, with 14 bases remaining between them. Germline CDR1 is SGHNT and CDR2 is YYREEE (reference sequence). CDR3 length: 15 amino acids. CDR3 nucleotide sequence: TGTGCCAGCAGCTTGGACCAGGGCTCGAGGGAGACCCAGTACTTC. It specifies CASSLDQGSRETQYF.

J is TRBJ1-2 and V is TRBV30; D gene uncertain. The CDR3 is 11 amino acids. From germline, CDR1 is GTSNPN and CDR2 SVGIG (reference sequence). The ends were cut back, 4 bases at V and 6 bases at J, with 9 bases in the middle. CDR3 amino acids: CAWMIPNGYTF. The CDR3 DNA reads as TGTGCCTGGATGATCCCCAATGGCTACACCTTC. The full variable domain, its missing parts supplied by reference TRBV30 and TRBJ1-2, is SQTIHQWPATLVQPVGSPLSLECTVEGTSNPNLYWYRQAAGRGLQLLFYSVGIGQISSEVPQNLSASRPQDRQFILSSKKLLLSDSGFYLCAWMIPNGYTFGSGTRLTVV.

This chain's CDR3 is CASSLLLGGGYTF. In DNA form, the CDR3 reads TGTGCCAGCAGTTTATTGTTAGGGGGTGGCTACACCTTC. J is TRBJ1-2 and V is TRBV28; tentative D call: TRBD1 (6 bases). Germline CDR1 is MDHEN and CDR2 is SYDVKM. Trimming removed 1 base from V and 7 bases from J, with 10 bases in between. This CDR3 is built from 13 residues.

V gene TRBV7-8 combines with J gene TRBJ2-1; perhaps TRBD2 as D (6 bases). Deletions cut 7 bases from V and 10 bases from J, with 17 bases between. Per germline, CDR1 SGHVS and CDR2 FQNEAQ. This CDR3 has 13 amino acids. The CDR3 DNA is TGTGCCAGCACCCAGACTAGGGTGGACGAGCAGTTCTTC. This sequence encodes CASTQTRVDEQFF.

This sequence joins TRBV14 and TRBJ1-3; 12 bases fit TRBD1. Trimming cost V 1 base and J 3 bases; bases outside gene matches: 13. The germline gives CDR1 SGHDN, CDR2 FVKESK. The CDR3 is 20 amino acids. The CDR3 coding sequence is TGTGCCAGCAGCCAAGTACTGCCAACCGGGACAGGGGGCCGTGGAAACACCATATATTTT. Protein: CASSQVLPTGTGGRGNTIYF.

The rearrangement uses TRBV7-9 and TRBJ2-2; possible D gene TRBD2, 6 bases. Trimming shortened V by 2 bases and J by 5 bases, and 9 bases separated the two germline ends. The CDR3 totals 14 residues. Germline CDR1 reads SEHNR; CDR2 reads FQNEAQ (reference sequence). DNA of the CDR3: TGTGCCAGCAGCTTACTAGCGACAACCGGGGAGCTGTTTTTT. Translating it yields CASSLLATTGELFF.

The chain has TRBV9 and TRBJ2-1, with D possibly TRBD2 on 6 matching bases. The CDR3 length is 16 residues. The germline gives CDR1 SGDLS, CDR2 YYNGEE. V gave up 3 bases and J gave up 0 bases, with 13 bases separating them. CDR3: CASSDRDSSSYNEQFF. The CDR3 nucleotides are TGTGCCAGCAGCGACCGGGACTCCAGCTCCTACAATGAGCAGTTCTTC.

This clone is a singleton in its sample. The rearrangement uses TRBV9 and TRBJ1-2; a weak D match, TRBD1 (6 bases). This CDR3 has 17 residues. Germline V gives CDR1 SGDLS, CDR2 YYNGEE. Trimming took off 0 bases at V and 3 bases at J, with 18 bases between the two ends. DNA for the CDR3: TGTGCCAGCAGCGTAGCTGACGGGACACTTGGGGACTATGGCTACACCTTC. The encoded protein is CASSVADGTLGDYGYTF. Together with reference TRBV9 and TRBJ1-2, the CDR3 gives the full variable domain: DSGVTQTPKHLITATGQRVTLRCSPRSGDLSVYWYQQSLDQGLQFLIQYYNGEERAKGNILERFSAQQFPDLHSELNLSSLELGDSALYFCASSVADGTLGDYGYTFGSGTRLTVV.

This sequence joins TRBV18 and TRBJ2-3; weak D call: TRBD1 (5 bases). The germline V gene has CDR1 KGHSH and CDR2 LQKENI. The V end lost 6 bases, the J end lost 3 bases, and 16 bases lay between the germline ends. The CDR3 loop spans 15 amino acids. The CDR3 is CASSPLVGPTDTQYF. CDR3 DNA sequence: TGTGCCAGCTCCCCGTTGGTGGGGCCGACAGATACGCAGTATTTT. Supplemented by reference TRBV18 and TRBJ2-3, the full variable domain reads NAGVMQNPRHLVRRRGQEARLRCSPMKGHSHVYWYRQLPEEGLKFMVYLQKENIIDESGMPKERFSAEFPKEGPSILRIQQVVRGDSAAYFCASSPLVGPTDTQYFGPGTRLTVL.

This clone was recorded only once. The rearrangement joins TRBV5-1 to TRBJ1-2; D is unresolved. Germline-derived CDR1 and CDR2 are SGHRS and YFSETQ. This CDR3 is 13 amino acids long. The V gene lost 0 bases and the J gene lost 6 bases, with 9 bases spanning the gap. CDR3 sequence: CASSLEDGNGYTF. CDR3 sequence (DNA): TGCGCCAGCAGCTTGGAGGACGGCAATGGCTACACCTTC.

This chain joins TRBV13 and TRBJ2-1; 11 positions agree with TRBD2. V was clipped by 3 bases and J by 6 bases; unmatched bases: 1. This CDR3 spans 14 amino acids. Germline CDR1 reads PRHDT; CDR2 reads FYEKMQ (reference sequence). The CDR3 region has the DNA TGTGCCAGCAGCTTTAGCGGGAGGGCCAATGAGCAGTTCTTC. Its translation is CASSFSGRANEQFF. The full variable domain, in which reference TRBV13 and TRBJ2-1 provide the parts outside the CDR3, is AAGVIQSPRHLIKEKRETATLKCYPIPRHDTVYWYQQGPGQDPQFLISFYEKMQSDKGSIPDRFSAQQFSDYHSELNMSSLELGDSALYFCASSFSGRANEQFFGPGTRLTVL.

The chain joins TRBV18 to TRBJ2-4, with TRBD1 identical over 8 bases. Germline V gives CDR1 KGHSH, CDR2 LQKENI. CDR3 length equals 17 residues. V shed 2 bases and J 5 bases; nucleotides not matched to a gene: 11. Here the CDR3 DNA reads TGTGCCAGCTCACCAAATTATAGGGCAGGGGGCCAAAACATTCAGTACTTC. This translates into CASSPNYRAGGQNIQYF.

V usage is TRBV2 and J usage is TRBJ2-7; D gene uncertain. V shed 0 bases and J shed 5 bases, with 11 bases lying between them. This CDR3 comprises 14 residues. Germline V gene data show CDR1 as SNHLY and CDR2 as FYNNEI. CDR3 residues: CASSEAPLAHEQYF. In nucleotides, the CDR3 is TGTGCCAGCAGTGAAGCTCCACTCGCCCACGAGCAGTACTTC.

CDR3 sequence (DNA): TGTGCCAGCAGCTTTGGGGAGGCGACCTACGAGCAGTACTTC. It yields the protein CASSFGEATYEQYF. The gene calls are TRBV5-6 and TRBJ2-7; D might be TRBD2 (6 bases). Per the germline V gene, CDR1 is SGHDT and CDR2 is YYEEEE. The CDR3 extends over 14 amino acids. V was cut by 2 bases and J by 2 bases, with 11 bases left in between.

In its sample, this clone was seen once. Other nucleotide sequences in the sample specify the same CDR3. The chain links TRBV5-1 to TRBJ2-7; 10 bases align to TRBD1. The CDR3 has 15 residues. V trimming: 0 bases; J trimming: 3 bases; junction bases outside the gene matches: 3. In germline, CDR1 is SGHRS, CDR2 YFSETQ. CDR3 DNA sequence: TGCGCCAGCAGCTTGGGTGGGACAGGGGACTACGAGCAGTACTTC. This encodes CASSLGGTGDYEQYF.

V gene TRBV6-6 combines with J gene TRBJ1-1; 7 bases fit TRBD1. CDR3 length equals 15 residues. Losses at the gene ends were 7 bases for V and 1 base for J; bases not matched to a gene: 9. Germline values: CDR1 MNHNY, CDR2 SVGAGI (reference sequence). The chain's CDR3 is CASTRERQGNTEAFF. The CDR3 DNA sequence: TGTGCCAGCACCAGAGAAAGACAGGGGAACACTGAAGCTTTCTTT.

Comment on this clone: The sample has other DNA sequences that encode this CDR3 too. CDR3 residues: CASSTPGQGSYEQYF. Here the CDR3 DNA reads TGTGCCAGCAGTACTCCGGGACAGGGTTCTTACGAGCAGTACTTC. The chain recombines TRBV28 with TRBJ2-7; 9 positions match TRBD1. CDR1 MDHEN and CDR2 SYDVKM come from the germline V gene. V trimming: 5 bases; J trimming: 4 bases; junction bases outside the gene matches: 9. The CDR3 loop spans 15 amino acids.

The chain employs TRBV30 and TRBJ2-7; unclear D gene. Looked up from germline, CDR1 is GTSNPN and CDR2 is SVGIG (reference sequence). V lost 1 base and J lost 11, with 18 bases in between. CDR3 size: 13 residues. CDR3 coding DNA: TGTGCCTGGAGTGAGGCTGCCGGCAGCAAAGAGTACTTC. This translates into CAWSEAAGSKEYF.

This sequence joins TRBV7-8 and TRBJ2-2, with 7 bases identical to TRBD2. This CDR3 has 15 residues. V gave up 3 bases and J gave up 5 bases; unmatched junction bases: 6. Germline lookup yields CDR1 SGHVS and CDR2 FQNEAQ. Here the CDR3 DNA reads TGTGCCAGCAGCTTTGGTCGGGAGGTGACCGGGGAGCTGTTTTTT. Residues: CASSFGREVTGELFF. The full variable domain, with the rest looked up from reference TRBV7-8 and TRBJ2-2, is GAGVSQSPRYKVAKRGQDVALRCDPISGHVSLFWYQQALGQGPEFLTYFQNEAQLDKSGLPSDRFFAERPEGSVSTLKIQRTQQEDSAVYLCASSFGREVTGELFFGEGSRLTVL.

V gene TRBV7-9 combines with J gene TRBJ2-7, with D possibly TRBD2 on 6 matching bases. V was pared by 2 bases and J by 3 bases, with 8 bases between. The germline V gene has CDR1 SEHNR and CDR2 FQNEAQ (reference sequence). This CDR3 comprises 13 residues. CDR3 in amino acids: CASSLRDFYEQYF. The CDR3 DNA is TGTGCCAGCAGCTTAAGGGACTTCTACGAGCAGTACTTC.

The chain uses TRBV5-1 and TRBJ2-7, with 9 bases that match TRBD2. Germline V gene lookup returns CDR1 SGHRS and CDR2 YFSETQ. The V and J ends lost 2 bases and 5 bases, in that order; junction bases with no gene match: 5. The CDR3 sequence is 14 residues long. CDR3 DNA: TGCGCCAGCAGCTTAGGCGGGAGGGGTAACGAGCAGTACTTC. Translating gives CASSLGGRGNEQYF.

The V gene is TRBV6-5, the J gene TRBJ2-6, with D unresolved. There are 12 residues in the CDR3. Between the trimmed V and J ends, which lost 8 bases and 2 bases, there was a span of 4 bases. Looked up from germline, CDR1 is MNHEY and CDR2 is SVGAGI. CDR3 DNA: TGTGCCAGCTCCGCTGGGGCCAACGTCCTGACTTTC. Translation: CASSAGANVLTF.

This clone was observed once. The CDR3 nucleotides read TGTGCCAGCAGTAGGCCGGGACTAGCGGGACGGGGAACGCAGTATTTT. It translates to CASSRPGLAGRGTQYF. The chain couples TRBV7-9 to TRBJ2-3, with TRBD2 matching 13 bases. J was trimmed by 9 bases and V by 6 bases; bases with no gene match: 12. CDR1 SEHNR and CDR2 FQNEAQ come from the germline V gene (reference sequence). The CDR3 is 16 residues long.